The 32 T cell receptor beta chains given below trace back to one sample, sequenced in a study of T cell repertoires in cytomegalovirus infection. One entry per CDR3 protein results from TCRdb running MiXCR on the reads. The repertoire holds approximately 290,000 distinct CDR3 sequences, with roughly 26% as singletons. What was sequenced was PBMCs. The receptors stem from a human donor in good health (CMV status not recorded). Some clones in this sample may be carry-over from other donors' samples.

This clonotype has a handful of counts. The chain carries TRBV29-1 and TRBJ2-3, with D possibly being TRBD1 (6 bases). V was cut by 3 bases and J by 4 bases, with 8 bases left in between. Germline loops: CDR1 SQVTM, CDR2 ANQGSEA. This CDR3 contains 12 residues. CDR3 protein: CSVDEGADTQYF. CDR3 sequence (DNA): TGCAGCGTTGATGAGGGGGCAGATACGCAGTATTTT.

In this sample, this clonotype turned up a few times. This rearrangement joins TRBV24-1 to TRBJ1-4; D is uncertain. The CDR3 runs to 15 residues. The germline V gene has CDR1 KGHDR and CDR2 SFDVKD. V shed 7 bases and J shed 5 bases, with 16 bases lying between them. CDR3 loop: CATRDRRNLNEKLFF. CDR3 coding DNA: TGTGCCACCAGGGATAGACGGAACCTCAATGAAAAACTGTTTTTT.

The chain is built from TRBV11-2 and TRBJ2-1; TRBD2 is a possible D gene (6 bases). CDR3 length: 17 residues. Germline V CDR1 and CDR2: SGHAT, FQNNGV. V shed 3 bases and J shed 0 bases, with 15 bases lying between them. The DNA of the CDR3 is TGTGCCAGCAGCTTCTTTGCCGGGACTTCCTCCTACAATGAGCAGTTCTTC. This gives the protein CASSFFAGTSSYNEQFF.

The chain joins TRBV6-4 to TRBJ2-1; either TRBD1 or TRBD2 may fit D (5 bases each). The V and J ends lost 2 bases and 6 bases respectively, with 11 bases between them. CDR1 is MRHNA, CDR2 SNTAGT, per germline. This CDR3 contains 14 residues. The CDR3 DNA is TGTGCCAGCAGTGACGGGGACGGGCCCAATGAGCAGTTCTTC. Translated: CASSDGDGPNEQFF.

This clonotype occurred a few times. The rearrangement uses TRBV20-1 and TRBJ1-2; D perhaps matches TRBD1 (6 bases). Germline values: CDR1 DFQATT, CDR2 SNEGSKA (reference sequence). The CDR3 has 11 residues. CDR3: CMAGEPYGYTF. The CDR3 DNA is TGCATGGCAGGGGAACCCTATGGCTACACCTTC.

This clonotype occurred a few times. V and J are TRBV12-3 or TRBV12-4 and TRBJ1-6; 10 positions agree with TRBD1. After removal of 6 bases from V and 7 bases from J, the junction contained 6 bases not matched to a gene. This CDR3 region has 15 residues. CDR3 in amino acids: CASSGGTGVNSPLHF. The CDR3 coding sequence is TGTGCCAGCAGCGGGGGGACAGGGGTGAATTCACCCCTCCACTTT.

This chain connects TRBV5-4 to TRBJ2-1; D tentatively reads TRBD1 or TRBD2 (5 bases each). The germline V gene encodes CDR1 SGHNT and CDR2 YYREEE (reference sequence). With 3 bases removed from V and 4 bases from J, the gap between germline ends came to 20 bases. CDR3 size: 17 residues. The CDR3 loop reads CASSSSAGARRYNEQFF. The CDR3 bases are TGTGCCAGCAGCTCAAGCGCCGGGGCCCGTCGTTACAATGAGCAGTTCTTC.

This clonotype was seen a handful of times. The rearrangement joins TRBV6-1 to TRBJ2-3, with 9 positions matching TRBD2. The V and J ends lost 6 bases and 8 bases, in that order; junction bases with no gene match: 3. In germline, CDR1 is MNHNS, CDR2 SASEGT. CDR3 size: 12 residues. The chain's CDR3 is CASRVAGATQYF. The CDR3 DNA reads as TGTGCCAGCAGGGTAGCGGGAGCTACGCAGTATTTT.

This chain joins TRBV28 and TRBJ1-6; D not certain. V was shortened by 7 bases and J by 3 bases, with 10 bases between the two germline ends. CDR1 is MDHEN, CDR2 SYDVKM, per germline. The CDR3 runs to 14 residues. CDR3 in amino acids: CASIRQNYNSPLHF. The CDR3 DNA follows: TGTGCCAGCATTCGTCAGAACTATAATTCACCCCTCCACTTT.

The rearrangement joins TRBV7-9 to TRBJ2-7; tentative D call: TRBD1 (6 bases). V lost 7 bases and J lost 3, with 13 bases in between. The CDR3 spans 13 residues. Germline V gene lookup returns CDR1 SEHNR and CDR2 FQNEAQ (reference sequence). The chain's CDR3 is CASKLQGHYEQYF. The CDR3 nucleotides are TGTGCCAGCAAGCTACAGGGACACTACGAGCAGTACTTC.

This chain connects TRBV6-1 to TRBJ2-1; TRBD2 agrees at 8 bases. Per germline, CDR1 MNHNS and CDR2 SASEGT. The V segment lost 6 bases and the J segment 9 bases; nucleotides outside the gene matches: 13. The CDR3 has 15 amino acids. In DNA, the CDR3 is TGTGCCAGCAGGGGCGGGGGGCCAACTCAGGGTGAGCAGTTCTTC. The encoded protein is CASRGGGPTQGEQFF.

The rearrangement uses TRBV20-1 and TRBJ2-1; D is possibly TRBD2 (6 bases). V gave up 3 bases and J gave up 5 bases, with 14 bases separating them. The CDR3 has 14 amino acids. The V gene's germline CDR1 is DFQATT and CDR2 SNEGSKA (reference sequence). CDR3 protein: CSASRGGSDNEQFF. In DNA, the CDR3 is TGCAGTGCTAGTCGTGGGGGGTCGGACAATGAGCAGTTCTTC.

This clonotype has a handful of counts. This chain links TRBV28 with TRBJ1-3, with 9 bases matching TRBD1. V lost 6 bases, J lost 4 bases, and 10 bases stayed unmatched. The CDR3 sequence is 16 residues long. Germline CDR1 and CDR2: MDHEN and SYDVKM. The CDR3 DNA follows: TGTGCCAGCAGCCCCAGTGGGACAGGGAACGGAAACACCATATATTTT. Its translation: CASSPSGTGNGNTIYF.

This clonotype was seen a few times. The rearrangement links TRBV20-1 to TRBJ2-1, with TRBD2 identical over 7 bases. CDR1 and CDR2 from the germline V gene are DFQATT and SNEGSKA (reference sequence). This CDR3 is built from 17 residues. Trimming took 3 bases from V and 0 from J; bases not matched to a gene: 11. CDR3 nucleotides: TGCAGTGCTAGCCCGGCGGGAGAATTGAGCTCCTACAATGAGCAGTTCTTC. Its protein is CSASPAGELSSYNEQFF.

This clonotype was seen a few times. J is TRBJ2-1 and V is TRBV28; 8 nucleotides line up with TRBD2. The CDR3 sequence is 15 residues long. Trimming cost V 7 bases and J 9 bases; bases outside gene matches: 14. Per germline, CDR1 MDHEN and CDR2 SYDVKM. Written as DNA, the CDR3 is TGTGCCAGCACCATAGCGGGAAGCCACACGGCTGAGCAGTTCTTC. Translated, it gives CASTIAGSHTAEQFF.

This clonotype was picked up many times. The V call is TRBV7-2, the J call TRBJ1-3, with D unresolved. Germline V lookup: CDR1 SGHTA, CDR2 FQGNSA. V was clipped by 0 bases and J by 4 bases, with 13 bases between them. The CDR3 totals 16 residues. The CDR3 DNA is TGTGCCAGCAGCTTAGCGCGGGTGAGGTCCGGAAACACCATATATTTT. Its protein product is CASSLARVRSGNTIYF.

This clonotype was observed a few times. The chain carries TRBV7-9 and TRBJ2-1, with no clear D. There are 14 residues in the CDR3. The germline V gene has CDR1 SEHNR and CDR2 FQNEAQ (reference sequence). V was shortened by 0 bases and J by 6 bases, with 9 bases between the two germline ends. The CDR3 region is CASSLARSSNEQFF. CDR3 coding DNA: TGTGCCAGCAGCTTAGCCCGGTCTTCCAATGAGCAGTTCTTC.

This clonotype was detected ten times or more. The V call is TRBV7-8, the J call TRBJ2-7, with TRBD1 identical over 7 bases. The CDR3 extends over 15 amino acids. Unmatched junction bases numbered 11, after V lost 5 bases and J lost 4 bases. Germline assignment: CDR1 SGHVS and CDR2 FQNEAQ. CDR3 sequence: CASSAPGQTIYEQYF. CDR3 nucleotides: TGTGCCAGCAGCGCACCGGGACAGACAATTTACGAGCAGTACTTC.

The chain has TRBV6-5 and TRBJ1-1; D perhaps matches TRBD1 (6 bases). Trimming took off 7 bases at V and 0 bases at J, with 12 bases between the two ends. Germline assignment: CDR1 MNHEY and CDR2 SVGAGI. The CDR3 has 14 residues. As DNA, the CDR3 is TGTGCCAGCATCGAGGACAGCATGAACACTGAAGCTTTCTTT. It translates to CASIEDSMNTEAFF.

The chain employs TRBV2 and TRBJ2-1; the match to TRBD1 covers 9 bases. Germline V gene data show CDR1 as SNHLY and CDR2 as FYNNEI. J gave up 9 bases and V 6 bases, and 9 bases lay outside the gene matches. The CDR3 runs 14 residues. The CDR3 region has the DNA TGTGCCAGCAGAAGGGGGACAGGGAGGTCTGAGCAGTTCTTC. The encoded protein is CASRRGTGRSEQFF.

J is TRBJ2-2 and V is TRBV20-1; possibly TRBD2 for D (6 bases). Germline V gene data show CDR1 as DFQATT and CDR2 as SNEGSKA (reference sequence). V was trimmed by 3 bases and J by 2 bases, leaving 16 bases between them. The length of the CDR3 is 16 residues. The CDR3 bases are TGCAGTGCTAGTGGCCCCCAGCGGGTAAACACCGGGGAGCTGTTTTTT. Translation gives CSASGPQRVNTGELFF.

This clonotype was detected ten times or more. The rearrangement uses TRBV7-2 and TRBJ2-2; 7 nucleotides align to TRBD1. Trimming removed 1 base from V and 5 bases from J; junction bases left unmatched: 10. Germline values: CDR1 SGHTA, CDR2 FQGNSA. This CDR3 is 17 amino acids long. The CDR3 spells CASSLGMTRGQTGELFF. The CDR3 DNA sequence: TGTGCCAGCAGCTTAGGGATGACGAGGGGGCAAACCGGGGAGCTGTTTTTT.

The CDR3 sequence: CASSPSGGQGDTQYF. For the CDR3, the DNA is TGTGCCAGCAGCCCAAGTGGGGGCCAGGGAGATACGCAGTATTTT. This rearrangement joins TRBV28 to TRBJ2-3, with D maybe TRBD1 (6 bases). Germline V CDR1 and CDR2: MDHEN, SYDVKM. The CDR3 contains 15 residues. Trimming took off 6 bases at V and 5 bases at J, with 18 bases between the two ends. The full variable domain, rest sourced from reference TRBV28 and TRBJ2-3, is DVKVTQSSRYLVKRTGEKVFLECVQDMDHENMFWYRQDPGLGLRLIYFSYDVKMKEKGDIPEGYSVSREKKERFSLILESASTNQTSMYLCASSPSGGQGDTQYFGPGTRLTVL.

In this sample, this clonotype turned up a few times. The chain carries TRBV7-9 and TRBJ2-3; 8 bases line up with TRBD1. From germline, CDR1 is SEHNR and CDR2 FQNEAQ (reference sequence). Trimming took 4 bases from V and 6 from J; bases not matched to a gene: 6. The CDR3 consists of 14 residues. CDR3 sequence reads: CASSWDRLLDTQYF. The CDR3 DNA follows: TGTGCCAGCAGCTGGGACAGGCTTTTGGATACGCAGTATTTT.

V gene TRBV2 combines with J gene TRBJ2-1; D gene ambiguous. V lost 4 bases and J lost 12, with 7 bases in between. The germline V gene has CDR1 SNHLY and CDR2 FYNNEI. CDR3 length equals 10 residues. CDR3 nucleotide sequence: TGTGCCAGCAGTGGCACCGTGCAGTTCTTC. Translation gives CASSGTVQFF.

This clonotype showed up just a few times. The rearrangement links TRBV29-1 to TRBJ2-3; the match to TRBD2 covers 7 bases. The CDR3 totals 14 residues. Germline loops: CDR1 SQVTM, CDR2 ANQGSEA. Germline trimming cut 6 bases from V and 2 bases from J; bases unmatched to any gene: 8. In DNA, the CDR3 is TGCAGCGTGTCGGGGACTACCAACACAGATACGCAGTATTTT. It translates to CSVSGTTNTDTQYF.

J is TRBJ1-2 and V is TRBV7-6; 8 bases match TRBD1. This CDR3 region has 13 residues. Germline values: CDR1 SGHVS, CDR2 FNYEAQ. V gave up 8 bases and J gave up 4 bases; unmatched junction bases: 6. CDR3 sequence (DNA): TGTGCCAGCTTGGGACAGGCTAGCTATGGCTACACCTTC. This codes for CASLGQASYGYTF.

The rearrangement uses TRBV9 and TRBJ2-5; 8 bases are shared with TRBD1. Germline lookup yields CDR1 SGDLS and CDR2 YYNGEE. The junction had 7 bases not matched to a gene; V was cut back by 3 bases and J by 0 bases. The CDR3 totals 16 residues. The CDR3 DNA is TGTGCCAGCAGCGAGGGGACAGGTTTGTACCAAGAGACCCAGTACTTC. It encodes CASSEGTGLYQETQYF. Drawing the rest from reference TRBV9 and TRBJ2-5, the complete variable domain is DSGVTQTPKHLITATGQRVTLRCSPRSGDLSVYWYQQSLDQGLQFLIQYYNGEERAKGNILERFSAQQFPDLHSELNLSSLELGDSALYFCASSEGTGLYQETQYFGPGTRLLVL.

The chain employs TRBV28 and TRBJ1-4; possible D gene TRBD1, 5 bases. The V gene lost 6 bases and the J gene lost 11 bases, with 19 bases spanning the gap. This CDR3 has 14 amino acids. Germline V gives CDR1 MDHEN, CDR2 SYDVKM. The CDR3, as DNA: TGTGCCAGCAGCTCCCGGGGAGGGGCAGGCAAACTGTTTTTT. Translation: CASSSRGGAGKLFF.

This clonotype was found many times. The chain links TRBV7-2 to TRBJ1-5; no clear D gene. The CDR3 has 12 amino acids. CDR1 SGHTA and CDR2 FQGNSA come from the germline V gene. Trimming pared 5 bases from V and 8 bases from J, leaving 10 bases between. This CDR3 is CASSLGKKPQHF. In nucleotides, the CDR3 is TGTGCCAGCAGCCTCGGGAAGAAGCCCCAGCATTTT.

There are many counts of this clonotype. The CDR3 DNA follows: TGTGCCAGCAGCTTGGCAGGGGGCACCGGGGAGCTGTTTTTT. It yields the protein CASSLAGGTGELFF. This rearrangement joins TRBV12-3 or TRBV12-4 to TRBJ2-2; 7 bases are a match to TRBD1. V lost 6 bases and J lost 4; bases outside the gene matches: 5. CDR3 length: 14 amino acids.

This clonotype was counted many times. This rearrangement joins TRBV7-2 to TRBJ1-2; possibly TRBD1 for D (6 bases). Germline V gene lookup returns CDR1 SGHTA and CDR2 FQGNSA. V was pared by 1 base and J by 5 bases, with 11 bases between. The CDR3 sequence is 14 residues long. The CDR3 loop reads CASSLGGTQYGYTF. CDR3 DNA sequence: TGTGCCAGCAGCTTAGGCGGGACACAGTATGGCTACACCTTC. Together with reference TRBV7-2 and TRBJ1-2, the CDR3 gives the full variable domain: GAGVSQSPSNKVTEKGKDVELRCDPISGHTALYWYRQSLGQGLEFLIYFQGNSAPDKSGLPSDRFSAERTGGSVSTLTIQRTQQEDSAVYLCASSLGGTQYGYTFGSGTRLTVV.